This T cell receptor (beta chain) was sequenced during a study of blood T cell repertoires in COVID-19. TCRdb's table, derived via immunoSEQ multiplex PCR, lists solely in-frame clones and lacks some. The sample lists around 230,000 clones; around 86% were seen once. The CDR3 is made up of 14 amino acids. V gave up 5 bases and J gave up 0 bases, with 10 bases separating them. Germline V gene sequence: CDR1 MNHEY, CDR2 SMNVEV (reference sequence). The sequence was collected from a man in his thirties or forties who had recovered from COVID-19. This chain uses TRBV27 with TRBJ1-1, with a tentative D call TRBD1 (5 bases). Sequencing was done on a sample of peripheral blood. As DNA, the CDR3 is TGTGCCAGCAGTCTGACAGCTTTGAACACTGAAGCTTTCTTT. This translates into CASSLTALNTEAFF.